This is a list of T cell receptor beta chains from one sample in a study of CD8 T cells in Susac syndrome. MiXCR, applied by TCRdb to the immunoSEQ multiplex PCR reads, yields one record per CDR3 protein. The sample shows 230,000 or so distinct CDR3 sequences, roughly 96% of them seen only once. Sequencing was done on a sample of CD4+ T cells from PBMCs. Receptors were obtained from a human donor with multiple sclerosis. Each CDR3 is given with its conserved first and last residue. A D gene is named only where the DNA matches it firmly. The size of a clone is reported for some rows only, either as once, few or many, or as a class for expanded clones.

-	TRBV4-2	TRBJ1-5	15	-	CASRQGSAGNEPQHF	TGTGCCAGCAGACAGGGCTCGGCTGGGAATGAACCCCAGCATTTT
-	TRBV7-2	TRBJ2-7	15	-	CASSTSGTQPYEQYF	TGTGCCAGCAGCACCTCCGGGACTCAACCCTACGAGCAGTACTTC
once	TRBV18	TRBJ2-7	17	-	CASSPSGVGGAPYEQYF	TGTGCCAGCTCACCATCCGGGGTCGGCGGGGCACCCTACGAGCAGTACTTC
-	TRBV15	TRBJ2-5	14	TRBD2	CATSRRGGGETQYF	TGTGCCACCAGCCGCCGGGGCGGGGGGGAGACCCAGTACTTC
-	TRBV18	TRBJ2-3	13	-	CASSPTATDTQYF	TGTGCCAGCTCACCCACTGCCACAGATACGCAGTATTTT
-	TRBV27	TRBJ1-1	14	-	CASSLLGRETEAFF	TGTGCCAGCAGTTTATTGGGGCGGGAGACTGAAGCTTTCTTT
once	TRBV29-1	TRBJ2-7	16	-	CSVESPRGGITYEQYF	TGCAGCGTTGAATCACCTAGGGGGGGAATCACCTACGAGCAGTACTTC
-	TRBV7-9	TRBJ1-1	14	TRBD1	CASSRQGPNNEAFF	TGTGCCAGCAGCCGACAGGGGCCGAACAATGAAGCTTTCTTT
-	TRBV29-1	TRBJ2-3	17	TRBD2	CSVVGPGLAGFTDTQYF	TGCAGCGTTGTCGGACCGGGACTAGCGGGGTTCACAGATACGCAGTATTTT
-	TRBV18	TRBJ1-5	15	-	CASSPVQGWGQPQHF	TGTGCCAGCTCACCAGTACAGGGTTGGGGACAGCCCCAGCATTTT
-	TRBV3-1	TRBJ2-1	12	-	CASSQRGGEQFF	TGTGCCAGCAGCCAACGAGGGGGTGAGCAGTTCTTC
-	TRBV7-2	TRBJ2-1	17	-	CASSLAVGGLRGNEQFF	TGTGCCAGCAGCTTAGCAGTAGGGGGTTTGAGGGGCAATGAGCAGTTCTTC
-	TRBV30	TRBJ2-6	19	-	CAWSVPLTGFSAGANVLTF	TGTGCCTGGAGTGTACCTCTCACAGGGTTTAGCGCTGGGGCCAACGTCCTGACTTTC
-	TRBV25-1	TRBJ2-3	14	-	CASSGRTSTDTQYF	TGTGCCAGCAGTGGTCGAACTAGCACAGATACGCAGTATTTT
-	TRBV18	TRBJ1-1	14	-	CASSLMVGNTEAFF	TGTGCCAGCTCTTTGATGGTGGGGAACACTGAAGCTTTCTTT
-	TRBV28	TRBJ1-5	15	-	CASSLGLTGNQPQHF	TGTGCCAGCAGTTTAGGTTTAACAGGGAATCAGCCCCAGCATTTT
-	TRBV7-9	TRBJ2-3	15	-	CASSLLRSGTDTQYF	TGTGCCAGCAGCTTGCTGCGGTCTGGCACAGATACGCAGTATTTT
-	TRBV4-2	TRBJ2-3	16	TRBD2	CASSQEGRGGTDTQYF	TGTGCCAGCAGCCAAGAAGGGCGCGGGGGAACAGATACGCAGTATTTT
-	TRBV3-1	TRBJ2-1	15	-	CASSHPKPNGVEQFF	TGTGCCAGCAGCCACCCAAAACCTAATGGGGTTGAGCAGTTCTTC
-	TRBV18	TRBJ1-1	15	TRBD1	CASSSTGVGNTEAFF	TGTGCCAGCTCATCTACAGGGGTGGGGAACACTGAAGCTTTCTTT
-	TRBV20-1	TRBJ2-7	18	-	CSAGTAGGSGSGFYEQYF	TGCAGTGCCGGGACGGCAGGGGGTAGCGGTAGCGGGTTCTACGAGCAGTACTTC
-	TRBV6-5	TRBJ1-1	12	-	CASSSRGAQAFF	TGTGCCAGCAGTTCGAGGGGTGCCCAGGCTTTCTTT
-	TRBV28	TRBJ2-1	12	-	CASIGGSNEQFF	TGTGCCAGCATTGGGGGGAGCAACGAGCAGTTCTTC
-	TRBV20-1	TRBJ2-4	13	-	CSATHTAKNIQYF	TGCAGTGCTACTCATACAGCCAAAAACATTCAGTACTTC
-	TRBV15	TRBJ1-2	13	-	CATSRGHLYGYTF	TGTGCCACCAGCAGAGGACATCTGTATGGCTACACCTTC
-	TRBV20-1	TRBJ1-2	14	-	CSARPEGDRYGYTF	TGCAGTGCTAGACCGGAGGGGGATCGCTATGGCTACACCTTC
-	TRBV5-1	TRBJ1-6	14	-	CASSPPGVGSPLHF	TGCGCCAGCAGCCCCCCGGGGGTAGGATCACCCCTCCACTTT
-	TRBV20-1	TRBJ1-1	10	-	CSARRNEAFF	TGCAGTGCCAGACGAAACGAAGCTTTCTTT
-	TRBV4-1	TRBJ2-1	18	TRBD1	CASSQTYTGTGLGNEQFF	TGCGCCAGCAGCCAAACTTATACCGGGACAGGGTTAGGCAATGAGCAGTTCTTC
-	TRBV12-3/TRBV12-4	TRBJ2-5	15	TRBD2	CASSGGLAGQETQYF	TGTGCCAGCAGCGGGGGACTAGCGGGCCAAGAGACCCAGTACTTC
-	TRBV11-2	TRBJ2-2	14	TRBD1	CASSSSDRAGGLFF	TGTGCCAGCAGCTCCTCGGACAGGGCGGGCGGGCTGTTTTTT
-	TRBV29-1	TRBJ2-3	13	-	CSVERVGGDTQYF	TGCAGCGTTGAGCGGGTAGGCGGTGATACGCAGTATTTT
-	TRBV23-1	TRBJ1-5	15	-	CASSQSCNSNQPQHF	TGCGCCAGCAGTCAATCGTGCAATAGCAATCAGCCCCAGCATTTT
-	TRBV19	TRBJ1-1	13	-	CASSISSWAEAFF	TGTGCCAGTAGTATATCCAGCTGGGCTGAAGCTTTCTTT
few	TRBV30	TRBJ1-1	11	-	CAWSGDTEAFF	TGTGCCTGGAGTGGGGACACTGAAGCTTTCTTT
-	TRBV7-7	TRBJ2-1	15	-	CASSSSAGPYNEQFF	TGTGCTAGCAGCTCGTCCGCCGGACCCTACAATGAGCAGTTCTTC
few	TRBV25-1	TRBJ2-7	14	TRBD1	CASSEYRGRGEQYF	TGTGCCAGCAGTGAGTACAGGGGTAGAGGCGAGCAGTACTTC
once	TRBV29-1	TRBJ2-7	12	-	CSVGRNRDEQYF	TGCAGCGTGGGTCGAAACCGGGACGAGCAGTACTTC
-	TRBV28	TRBJ2-2	15	-	CASRTGTLNTGELFF	TGTGCCAGCAGGACCGGGACACTGAACACCGGGGAGCTGTTTTTT
-	TRBV24-1	TRBJ2-3	14	-	CATSDARGADTQYF	TGTGCCACCAGTGACGCTAGGGGTGCAGATACGCAGTATTTT
-	TRBV11-2	TRBJ2-1	14	TRBD2	CASSLDQTSKGQFF	TGTGCCAGCAGCTTAGACCAGACTAGCAAGGGGCAGTTCTTC
-	TRBV2	TRBJ2-7	12	-	CASSRQDWEQYF	TGTGCCAGCAGTCGACAGGATTGGGAGCAGTACTTC
-	TRBV20-1	TRBJ2-1	13	TRBD2	CSATGLAYNEQFF	TGCAGTGCCACTGGACTAGCATACAATGAGCAGTTCTTC
-	TRBV5-1	TRBJ2-2	16	TRBD2	CASSWGLAGNTGELFF	TGCGCCAGCAGCTGGGGACTAGCGGGGAACACCGGGGAGCTGTTTTTT
-	TRBV25-1	TRBJ1-3	12	-	CASSVAGNTIYF	TGTGCCAGCAGTGTCGCTGGAAACACCATATATTTT
-	TRBV13	TRBJ1-6	13	-	CASTSGGTRALHF	TGTGCCAGCACCTCCGGAGGGACTAGGGCCCTCCACTTT
-	TRBV11-2	TRBJ2-1	14	-	CASSSNRAYNEQFF	TGTGCCAGCAGCTCCAATCGTGCGTACAATGAGCAGTTCTTC
few	TRBV27	TRBJ2-2	14	-	CASSLSRGTGELFF	TGTGCCAGCAGTTTATCGAGAGGGACCGGGGAGCTGTTTTTT
-	TRBV20-1	TRBJ1-5	14	TRBD1	CSARPGTGDKPQHF	TGCAGTGCTAGGCCGGGAACAGGGGACAAGCCCCAGCATTTT
-	TRBV5-1	TRBJ2-1	12	-	CASSPLADEQFF	TGCGCCAGCAGCCCTCTAGCCGATGAGCAGTTCTTC
once	TRBV3-1	TRBJ1-1	14	-	CASSQAPQTGEAFF	TGTGCCAGCAGCCAGGCCCCCCAGACAGGAGAAGCTTTCTTT
-	TRBV12-5	TRBJ2-1	13	-	CASGLPKGNEQFF	TGTGCTAGTGGTCTCCCGAAAGGGAATGAGCAGTTCTTC
-	TRBV29-1	TRBJ2-3	16	TRBD2	CSVVGASGLSTDTQYF	TGCAGCGTTGTTGGCGCTAGCGGGCTTAGCACAGATACGCAGTATTTT
few	TRBV28	TRBJ2-5	11	-	CASSSSETQYF	TGTGCCAGCAGTTCATCGGAGACCCAGTACTTC
-	TRBV9	TRBJ2-3	14	-	CASSVEGDGDTQYF	TGTGCCAGCAGCGTGGAGGGGGATGGTGATACGCAGTATTTT